A selection of T cell receptor beta chains follows, all from one sample in a study of CD4 T cells in relation to SARS-CoV-2 and coronaviruses. The antigens for these receptors are not known. The method was immunoSEQ multiplex PCR; TCRdb's version includes in-frame clones alone and lacks a portion of them. The profile shows around 20,000 clones, around 80% of them singletons. Sequences were obtained from CD4+ T cells from PBMCs, cultured in vitro. These receptors were taken from a human donor in good health. CDR3s include the opening cysteine and the closing phenylalanine or tryptophan.

length,V,CDR3
15,TRBV6-2/TRBV6-3,CASSLPVDTYNEQFF
13,TRBV21-1,CASRKGQGHEQYF
13,TRBV29-1,CSLSGVSTDTQYF
13,TRBV3-1/TRBV3-2,CASSHLQNNEQFF
20,TRBV5-4,CASSPRTSGRPPGTPDTQYF
12,TRBV7-3,CASSSPGQKAFF
16,TRBV5-1,CASSLGSTSGVYEQYF
12,TRBV20-1,CSASPQGNTIYF
15,TRBV18,CASSPPARSGNTIYF
15,TRBV13,CASSLGPTPGNTIYF
15,TRBV28,CASSPNWGGDQPQHF
15,TRBV9,CASSRLAGAGNEQFF
15,TRBV13,CASSPRSLAGDEQYF
15,TRBV5-1,CASSWRAGSGYEQYF
15,TRBV9,CAALGTSGRAKTQYF
14,TRBV27,CASSTGTGVYGYTF
16,TRBV4-1,CASSPPGHQSTDTQYF